This T cell receptor (beta chain) was sequenced during a study of tumor and adjacent non-tumor tissue in lung cancer. This clonotype was found a few times. A modified ARM-PCR protocol with three rounds of nested PCR amplified TCRbeta. TCRdb reprocessed the multiplex PCR reads with MiXCR, giving one entry per CDR3 protein. The repertoire holds more than 120,000 distinct CDR3 sequences, with around 66% as singletons. CDR1 DFQATT and CDR2 SNEGSKA come from the germline V gene (reference sequence). There are 12 residues in the CDR3. The V end lost 3 bases, the J end lost 5 bases, and 8 bases lay between the germline ends. No cell sorting was done before RNA was extracted from the tissue.

The chain carries TRBV20-1 and TRBJ1-5; no clear D gene. The sequencing sample was made of lung tumor tissue. This sequence was found in a man between 60 and 75 years old with small cell lung cancer. CDR3: CSASSWDQPQHF. Here the CDR3 DNA reads TGCAGTGCTAGTTCGTGGGATCAGCCCCAGCATTTT.